This T cell receptor (beta chain) was obtained from a study of T cells after yellow fever vaccination (dated by TCRdb to the late 2010s). For the study in its entirety: Using CD3, CD45RA, CCR7 and CD95 staining, memory subsets (EM, EMRA, CM and Tscm) were sorted on a BD FACS Aria III. The SMART-Seq v4 Ultra Low Input RNA kit was used to prepare libraries from fractions with low cell numbers. To follow T-cell clones before and after primary and booster YFV17D yellow fever vaccination, bulk TCR alpha and beta repertoires were sequenced over time. Two healthy male donors, one aged 18 to 29 and one aged 30 to 40 years, made up the cohort. Bulk PBMC replicates and cell subsets were isolated from blood drawn at multiple timepoints before and after both primary and secondary immunization. Memory subsets were sorted on days 0, 15 and 45 and at 18 months following primary vaccination, and on days 0, 15 and 45 following the 30-year booster.

TCR cDNA was made using 5'RACE template switching, a step that added a universal primer site and unique molecular identifiers. cDNA synthesis was primed from both the TCR alpha and TCR beta constant segments. Two PCR steps were used to amplify libraries, with sample barcodes and sequencing adapters being added in the second step. Sequencing of libraries was done on Illumina HiSeq 2500 (2x100 bp) or NovaSeq (2x150 bp). Per the source publication's procedure: Demultiplexing of reads and collapsing into UMI consensus sequences were performed with MIGEC, and V(D)J alignment was carried out with MiXCR. Vaccine-responding clonotypes were identified with edgeR using replicate PBMC samples, with FDR below 0.01 and a log2 fold change above 5 up to day 15 being required. Each bulk clonotype received a CD4 or CD8 identity based on whether the sequenced CD4 or CD8 repertoire contained that clonotype at higher abundance. To estimate the distribution of each clone across memory phenotypes, clonotype frequencies in memory subsets were weighted by FACS-sorted cell numbers. TCRdb ran its own pipeline on the public reads, namely fastp trimming at Q25 and MiXCR clone calling, and kept in-frame beta chains. Entries that share a CDR3 protein sequence are merged under the most common genes and DNA. The V and J calls and clone size are TCRdb's, not the authors'. The sample yields more than 25,000 distinct CDR3 sequences; 5.5% were counted once. About 11% of the sample is taken by the ten largest.

Broader findings and caveats from the paper: Compared with the primary T-cell response, the secondary T-cell response was faster but weaker, reaching its peak on day 5 rather than on day 15. Only a couple of donors were included in the study, so the extent to which the findings can be generalized is limited. Most clones expanded after primary vaccination were re-detected after the booster (approximately 95% of CD4 and 88% of CD8), suggesting broad memory maintenance. On day 0, almost all vaccine-responding clonotypes were found to be below detection in the sorted memory subsets. A small share of clonotypes was detected in both CD4 and CD8 compartments, with the overlap likely arising from convergent recombination. FACS-sorted repertoires could contain abundant contaminating clonotypes from the bulk population, so computational filtering was required.

The table lists this clonotype with many counts. At one end, the junction sequence differs from germline, possibly due to a read error. Explained via the paper, the treatment or condition label denotes: live attenuated yellow fever vaccine strain. A standard Ficoll-Paque protocol was used to isolate PBMCs from peripheral blood. The RNeasy Micro Kit was used to extract RNA from sorted memory subsets. CDR1 and CDR2 (DFQATT, SNEGSKA) derive from the germline V gene (reference sequence). Spanning cysteine to phenylalanine, the CDR3 consists of 12 amino acids. Left in the record is the CDR3 DNA by itself, 36 bases read in frame from the first base.

The TCR comes from a man aged 25-45 years who received the YFV17D yellow fever vaccine. Recombination connected TRBV20-1 to TRBJ1-1, with a tentative D gene TRBD1 over 6 matching bases. The material sequenced was PBMCs, either bulk or a sorted T-cell subset (CD4+, CD8+, memory, or dextramer-sorted; not recorded which), taken 15 days after the yellow fever booster vaccination. The DNA reads TGCAGTGCTGGAGACCTAGGGAGGGGGGCTTTCTTT. The translation is CSAGDLGRGAFF.